This is a list of T cell receptor beta chains from one sample in a study of blood T cells in healthy people across ages. MiXCR, run by TCRdb on the 5' RACE reads, gives a single entry per CDR3 protein. The sample records 750,000 to 1,000,000 distinct CDR3 sequences, roughly 28% being singletons. These data were likewise used in another study, on T cells of mothers and their children.

The sequencing sample was made of blood. The receptors shown here come from a woman aged 40 to 50 in good health. Both conserved end residues are part of each CDR3. The order of the fields is CDR3 protein, V gene, J gene, D gene. D genes are given only for firm matches.

CDR3 protein: CSASVEANTEAFF
V gene: TRBV20-1
J gene: TRBJ1-1
D gene: -

CDR3 protein: CASSLEDYGYTF
V gene: TRBV18
J gene: TRBJ1-2
D gene: -

CDR3 protein: CASSPTQGTPYEQYF
V gene: TRBV7-3
J gene: TRBJ2-7
D gene: -

CDR3 protein: CASSHLGDRASGYTF
V gene: TRBV3-1
J gene: TRBJ1-2
D gene: TRBD1

CDR3 protein: CASSLYGKTGTIYEQYF
V gene: TRBV27
J gene: TRBJ2-7
D gene: -

CDR3 protein: CASSNRDGMPQHF
V gene: TRBV12-3/TRBV12-4
J gene: TRBJ1-5
D gene: -

CDR3 protein: CASSFRGIIYNSPLHF
V gene: TRBV28
J gene: TRBJ1-6
D gene: -

CDR3 protein: CASTLQGTFYEQYF
V gene: TRBV28
J gene: TRBJ2-7
D gene: -

CDR3 protein: CSARDPGRARGYEQYF
V gene: TRBV20-1
J gene: TRBJ2-7
D gene: -

CDR3 protein: CASSEALLGLAGGGYEQYF
V gene: TRBV6-1
J gene: TRBJ2-7
D gene: TRBD2

CDR3 protein: CSVAGTGFTNEQFF
V gene: TRBV29-1
J gene: TRBJ2-1
D gene: TRBD1

CDR3 protein: CASMRVEGGDTQYF
V gene: TRBV4-3
J gene: TRBJ2-3
D gene: -

CDR3 protein: CATSRRTGGPSPYEQYF
V gene: TRBV15
J gene: TRBJ2-7
D gene: TRBD1

CDR3 protein: CASGYRALYGYTF
V gene: TRBV7-9
J gene: TRBJ1-2
D gene: -

CDR3 protein: CASSVGRQGGDIQYF
V gene: TRBV25-1
J gene: TRBJ2-4
D gene: -

CDR3 protein: CASSLDSGQYHNEQFF
V gene: TRBV11-2
J gene: TRBJ2-1
D gene: -

CDR3 protein: CASSHYTPSQYF
V gene: TRBV7-2
J gene: TRBJ2-3
D gene: -

CDR3 protein: CASSFRLGLDYEQYF
V gene: TRBV7-2
J gene: TRBJ2-7
D gene: -

CDR3 protein: CASSIPGGKKEGTQYF
V gene: TRBV6-5
J gene: -
D gene: TRBD2

CDR3 protein: CASSFWGRGSGYTF
V gene: TRBV28
J gene: TRBJ1-2
D gene: -

CDR3 protein: CASSGGDSFNSPLHF
V gene: TRBV5-1
J gene: TRBJ1-6
D gene: TRBD1

CDR3 protein: CASSLEAQGGEKLFF
V gene: TRBV5-1
J gene: TRBJ1-4
D gene: -

CDR3 protein: CSARLPRRNTEAFF
V gene: TRBV20-1
J gene: TRBJ1-1
D gene: -

CDR3 protein: CASSEAGTDTQYF
V gene: TRBV6-4
J gene: TRBJ2-3
D gene: -

CDR3 protein: CASSLGDETGRISYNEQFF
V gene: TRBV7-6
J gene: TRBJ2-1
D gene: TRBD1

CDR3 protein: CATRPTGVDADTQYF
V gene: TRBV24-1
J gene: TRBJ2-3
D gene: TRBD1

CDR3 protein: CSAHPGGGYNEQFF
V gene: TRBV20-1
J gene: TRBJ2-1
D gene: TRBD2

CDR3 protein: CASSLWFGGTGKQRTYEQYF
V gene: TRBV12-3/TRBV12-4
J gene: TRBJ2-7
D gene: TRBD1

CDR3 protein: CSVGKGSYNEQFF
V gene: TRBV29-1
J gene: TRBJ2-1
D gene: -

CDR3 protein: CASRPGQYSGANVLTF
V gene: TRBV27
J gene: TRBJ2-6
D gene: TRBD1

CDR3 protein: CASSPRKTGSTEAFF
V gene: TRBV6-2/TRBV6-3
J gene: TRBJ1-1
D gene: TRBD1

CDR3 protein: CSAYGEGRGNTIYF
V gene: TRBV20-1
J gene: TRBJ1-3
D gene: -

CDR3 protein: CSARGTSGGTHEQYF
V gene: TRBV20-1
J gene: TRBJ2-7
D gene: TRBD2

CDR3 protein: CASSSGQLAKNIQYF
V gene: TRBV28
J gene: TRBJ2-4
D gene: -

CDR3 protein: CASSLPSTGGRSGYTF
V gene: TRBV7-9
J gene: TRBJ1-2
D gene: TRBD1

CDR3 protein: CSAAGQGAGEQYF
V gene: TRBV29-1
J gene: TRBJ2-5
D gene: TRBD1

CDR3 protein: CASSWDASRGTTDTQYF
V gene: TRBV7-3
J gene: TRBJ2-3
D gene: -

CDR3 protein: CASSWKRNTEAFF
V gene: TRBV12-3/TRBV12-4
J gene: TRBJ1-1
D gene: -

CDR3 protein: CASGAFTEAFF
V gene: TRBV10-3
J gene: TRBJ1-1
D gene: -

CDR3 protein: CASTSGGTNYGYTF
V gene: TRBV28
J gene: TRBJ1-2
D gene: -

CDR3 protein: CASRHDQVGNYEQYF
V gene: TRBV28
J gene: TRBJ2-7
D gene: -